This TCR beta chain was obtained from a study of T cells in Graves' hyperthyroidism and ophthalmopathy. Germline V gives CDR1 SGHRS, CDR2 YFSETQ. Trimming removed 0 bases from V and 1 base from J, with 8 bases in between. The CDR3 totals 15 residues. Study results and limitations: Among thyroid clonotypes expanded above 0.001, most also appeared in blood.

RNA transcripts gave rise to amplified TCR beta CDR3 regions. During a first-round RT-PCR of the TCR CDR3, the HTBI primer set was used. TCRdb reprocessed the multiplex PCR reads with MiXCR, giving one entry per CDR3 protein. Among roughly 500,000 distinct CDR3 sequences listed, under 60% were seen once. A remark on this clonotype: The antigen remains unidentified.

The sequencing sample was made of peripheral blood or thyroid tissue (not recorded which). The chain employs TRBV5-1 and TRBJ2-1; D ambiguous. The sequence came from an adult woman with Graves' disease, either hyperthyroidism or ophthalmopathy (not recorded which). The CDR3 loop is CASSLAPGSYNEQFF. The CDR3 coding sequence is TGCGCCAGCAGCTTGGCTCCCGGGTCCTACAATGAGCAGTTCTTC.